A single T cell receptor beta chain is shown here with its context. The CDR3 length is 14 residues. CDR1 and CDR2 (germline): SGHAT, FQNNGV. Trimming at V came to 5 bases and at J to 6 bases, leaving 9 bases not matched to a gene. The data belong to a study of blood T cell repertoires in COVID-19. Only in-frame clones appear in the TCRdb table, and some are missing; sequencing was by immunoSEQ multiplex PCR. The sample shows approximately 61,000 clones, just under 85% of them seen only once. The V call is TRBV11-2, the J call TRBJ2-7, with TRBD1 matching 8 bases. The sequence was obtained from a man between 65 and 85 years old with acute or convalescent COVID-19. The sequencing input was peripheral blood. The chain's CDR3 is CASSPNRGLVEQYF. CDR3 nucleotides: TGTGCCAGCAGCCCGAACAGGGGGTTGGTCGAGCAGTACTTC. The whole variable domain, remainder taken from reference TRBV11-2 and TRBJ2-7, is EAGVAQSPRYKIIEKRQSVAFWCNPISGHATLYWYQQILGQGPKLLIQFQNNGVVDDSQLPKDRFSAERLKGVDSTLKIQPAKLEDSAVYLCASSPNRGLVEQYFGPGTRLTVT.